These T cell receptor beta chains were read from a single sample in a study of T cell responses to AZD1222 COVID-19 vaccine. Clones were sequenced by immunoSEQ multiplex PCR, and TCRdb holds only the in-frame ones, with some missing. The table lists 75,000 to 85,000 clones, about 80% of them singletons. The specimen was peripheral blood, collected 28 days after the second dose of the MenACWY control vaccine. The origin of the receptors is an adult who received the MenACWY meningococcal vaccine as a control. The conserved cysteine and the conserved F or W are not part of the CDR3 here. A D gene is named only where the DNA matches it firmly.

d_call v_call cdr3_aa
NA TRBV27 ASSLTVNWPQH
TRBD1 TRBV19 ASSIFLQGANYGYT
TRBD1 TRBV7-2 ASSLGLTGGNEKLF
TRBD1 TRBV6-5 ASSYSPDRVGGYT
TRBD1 TRBV5-6 ASSPTGAQETQY
TRBD1 TRBV2 ASSGQGPSYEQY
TRBD1 TRBV6-5 ASRPRGQGRDEQF
NA TRBV3-1/TRBV3-2 ASSQTSLSEQF
NA TRBV14 ASSQDRMASTDTQY
TRBD1 TRBV5-1 ASSQLTGSTEAF
NA TRBV5-4 ASSSSPGELF
NA TRBV18 ASSPSGLVGYEQY
NA TRBV6-5 ASKPGVRGTGELF
TRBD1 TRBV28 ASRGDRGAHTEAF
NA TRBV5-1 ASSLAGSDTKAAF
NA TRBV5-7 ASSFGRPT
TRBD1 TRBV5-1 ASSSGQGGYT